These 28 T cell receptor beta chains originate from one sample sequenced in a study of beta chain features in type 1 diabetes. Study-wide results and caveats: Moderately but significantly shorter TCRB CDR3s were found in Type 1 diabetes patients in all four CD4+ subsets.

Their antigens are not known. Every isolated RNA sample was fully reverse transcribed, so sequencing captured expressed TCRB transcripts. Profiling relied on immunoSEQ multiplex PCR, and the TCRdb table lists in-frame clones only, not all of them. Of 200,000 to 250,000 clones listed, around 15% are singletons. Source material: naive CD4+ T cells from blood. The receptors were gathered from a young man with type 1 diabetes.

This clone was found a few times. This chain links TRBV28 with TRBJ2-1, with TRBD2 matching 9 bases. The ends lost 8 bases at V and 0 bases at J; junction bases unmatched: 2. The CDR3 is made up of 14 amino acids. Germline CDR1 and CDR2: MDHEN and SYDVKM. In DNA, the CDR3 is TGTGCCAGCCGGACTAGCGACTCCTACAATGAGCAGTTCTTC. Translating it yields CASRTSDSYNEQFF.

The V and J genes are TRBV5-1 and TRBJ2-7; D not resolved. Trimming took 1 base from V and 1 from J, leaving 12 bases between them. The germline CDR1 and CDR2 sequences are SGHRS and YFSETQ. This CDR3 is 15 amino acids long. This CDR3 reads CASSLLGFPSYEQYF. DNA for the CDR3: TGCGCCAGCAGCTTGCTGGGCTTTCCTTCCTACGAGCAGTACTTC.

This clone was seen only a few times. The chain combines TRBV27 with TRBJ2-3; no clear D gene. Germline values: CDR1 MNHEY, CDR2 SMNVEV (reference sequence). Trimming pared 8 bases from V and 6 bases from J, leaving 12 bases between. The CDR3 loop spans 12 amino acids. The CDR3 loop reads CASCKFGDTQYF. For the CDR3, the DNA is TGTGCCAGCTGCAAGTTTGGGGATACGCAGTATTTT.

A few counts support this clone. The chain joins TRBV5-1 to TRBJ2-1, with a tentative D call TRBD2 (5 bases). CDR3 length: 15 amino acids. Germline values: CDR1 SGHRS, CDR2 YFSETQ. Deletions cut 0 bases from V and 6 bases from J, with 13 bases between. The CDR3 region is CASSLGGRVINEQFF. CDR3 nucleotides: TGCGCCAGCAGCTTGGGCGGGCGGGTGATCAATGAGCAGTTCTTC.

This CDR3 is CASSPGTSDTYEQYF. The CDR3 DNA follows: TGTGCCAGCAGTCCCGGGACTAGCGACACCTACGAGCAGTACTTC. V is TRBV28 and J is TRBJ2-7, with TRBD2 identical over 10 bases. The CDR3 covers 15 residues. Germline V lookup: CDR1 MDHEN, CDR2 SYDVKM. The V and J ends lost 5 bases and 2 bases, in that order; junction bases with no gene match: 6.

This clone was seen a handful of times. The chain recombines TRBV4-1 with TRBJ2-3; 11 nucleotides align to TRBD2. The CDR3 contains 17 residues. V shed 0 bases, J shed 2 bases, and the junction held 4 bases outside the gene matches. Germline assignment: CDR1 MGHRA and CDR2 YSYEKL. CDR3 protein: CASSQDGTSGFTDTQYF. The DNA of the CDR3 is TGCGCCAGCAGCCAAGATGGGACTAGCGGATTCACAGATACGCAGTATTTT.

This clone came up a few times. The chain has TRBV7-2 and TRBJ2-1; no reliable D call. The CDR3 totals 15 residues. Between the trimmed V and J ends, which lost 4 bases and 2 bases, there was a span of 12 bases. The germline V gene encodes CDR1 SGHTA and CDR2 FQGNSA. This CDR3 reads CASSSTSLPYNEQFF. CDR3 coding DNA: TGTGCCAGCAGCTCCACCTCCCTCCCCTACAATGAGCAGTTCTTC.

With regard to this clone: The sample carries other DNA sequences with the same CDR3. The chain carries TRBV9 and TRBJ2-5, with 7 bases fitting TRBD2. With V trimmed by 3 bases and J by 2 bases, 1 base remained unmatched. CDR1 and CDR2 (germline): SGDLS, YYNGEE. The CDR3 runs 13 residues. CDR3 bases: TGTGCCAGCAGCGGCGGGGGTCAAGAGACCCAGTACTTC. This translates into CASSGGGQETQYF.

This chain connects TRBV6-1 to TRBJ2-3; no definite D call. This CDR3 has 13 residues. The V end lost 4 bases, the J end lost 1 base, and 6 bases lay between the germline ends. CDR1 and CDR2 from the germline V gene are MNHNS and SASEGT. The CDR3 coding sequence is TGTGCCAGCAGTGTTTCCGGCACAGATACGCAGTATTTT. Encoded protein: CASSVSGTDTQYF.

This clone was found a few times. The chain joins TRBV29-1 to TRBJ2-4, with 16 bases matching TRBD2. Germline V gene lookup returns CDR1 SQVTM and CDR2 ANQGSEA. The V and J ends lost 1 base and 3 bases, in that order; junction bases with no gene match: 6. The CDR3 length is 18 residues. The chain's CDR3 is CSVEAQGLAGGNKNIQYF. The CDR3 DNA sequence: TGCAGCGTTGAAGCCCAGGGACTAGCGGGAGGGAACAAAAACATTCAGTACTTC.

The rearrangement uses TRBV2 and TRBJ2-7; 8 positions match TRBD2. This CDR3 spans 14 amino acids. Trimming removed 3 bases from V and 13 bases from J; junction bases left unmatched: 14. Germline V gene lookup returns CDR1 SNHLY and CDR2 FYNNEI. The CDR3 spells CASSDAGGPAVGYF. The CDR3 DNA sequence: TGTGCCAGCAGTGACGCGGGAGGACCCGCAGTCGGCTACTTC.

The table lists this clone with a few counts. The chain has TRBV30 and TRBJ2-1, with D perhaps assigned TRBD1 or TRBD2 (5 bases each). Germline loops: CDR1 GTSNPN, CDR2 SVGIG (reference sequence). V lost 2 bases and J 8 bases, leaving 10 bases between the germline ends. CDR3 size: 12 residues. The CDR3: CAWSRGADEQFF. Here the CDR3 DNA reads TGTGCCTGGAGTCGAGGGGCGGATGAGCAGTTCTTC.

In this sample, this clone turned up a few times. V is TRBV9 and J is TRBJ1-2; D remains ambiguous. The CDR3 loop spans 13 amino acids. CDR1 is SGDLS, CDR2 YYNGEE, per germline. Trimming took 0 bases from V and 8 from J, leaving 11 bases between them. CDR3 in amino acids: CASSVEGNLGYTF. CDR3 nucleotides: TGTGCCAGCAGCGTAGAAGGAAATCTCGGCTACACCTTC.

This clone was seen a few times. The germline gene is not matched at one end of the junction; a read error may be the cause. This chain uses TRBV16 with TRBJ1-2; 9 nucleotides line up with TRBD1. CDR3 length: 16 amino acids. CDR1 is KGHSY and CDR2 is FQNENV in the germline V gene. CDR3 sequence: CASTQLDGTGTYGYTF. The CDR3 coding sequence is TGTGCCAGCACCCAATTGGACGGGACAGGGACCTATGGCTACACCTTC.

The CDR3 loop reads CASSRQTGTRGGYTF. In DNA, the CDR3 is TGTGCCAGCAGTAGACAGACAGGGACACGGGGTGGCTACACCTTC. The chain links TRBV25-1 to TRBJ1-2; 7 nucleotides match TRBD1. CDR1 is MGHDK, CDR2 SYGVNS, per germline. The V and J ends lost 5 bases and 7 bases, in that order; junction bases with no gene match: 13. The CDR3 totals 15 residues.

The chain carries TRBV28 and TRBJ2-1, with a tentative D call TRBD2 (6 bases). The CDR3 runs to 12 residues. The germline V gene has CDR1 MDHEN and CDR2 SYDVKM. Trimming stripped 8 bases from V and 11 bases from J, with 16 bases between. DNA of the CDR3: TGTGCCAGCGGCCCGGGAGCAGACCAGCAGTTCTTC. It specifies CASGPGADQQFF.

The sample holds a few counts of this clone. V is TRBV7-2 and J is TRBJ2-2; 7 nucleotides match TRBD2. Per germline, CDR1 SGHTA and CDR2 FQGNSA. V was clipped by 5 bases and J by 5 bases; unmatched bases: 8. The CDR3 is 15 amino acids. DNA of the CDR3: TGTGCCAGCAGCAAGAGCGGGATGAGGACCGGGGAGCTGTTTTTT. It translates to CASSKSGMRTGELFF.

The CDR3 reads CASSEYRGDIGNYGYTF. In DNA, the CDR3 is TGTGCCAGCAGTGAATACCGAGGGGACATCGGCAACTATGGCTACACCTTC. The chain links TRBV25-1 to TRBJ1-2; weak D call: TRBD1 (6 bases). The V end was cut by 0 bases, the J end by 2 bases, with 16 bases between. The CDR3 length is 17 residues. CDR1 is MGHDK and CDR2 is SYGVNS in the germline V gene.

The chain uses TRBV30 and TRBJ2-3; TRBD2 is a possible D gene (5 bases). Per the germline V gene, CDR1 is GTSNPN and CDR2 is SVGIG (reference sequence). CDR3 length: 14 residues. V shed 3 bases and J shed 1 base, with 11 bases lying between them. DNA of the CDR3: TGTGCCTGGAGCCTCCCCGGGGGCACAGATACGCAGTATTTT. It is translated as CAWSLPGGTDTQYF.

The chain links TRBV7-6 to TRBJ2-3; D call uncertain. Germline CDR1 is SGHVS and CDR2 is FNYEAQ. Trimming took off 2 bases at V and 0 bases at J, with 12 bases between the two ends. This CDR3 contains 16 residues. Here the CDR3 reads CASSLRHTPSTDTQYF. CDR3 in DNA: TGTGCCAGCAGCTTAAGGCATACTCCTAGCACAGATACGCAGTATTTT.

This clone was observed a few times. The genes are TRBV14 and TRBJ2-5; 11 bases agree with TRBD2. This CDR3 has 17 residues. Germline values: CDR1 SGHDN, CDR2 FVKESK. The V and J ends lost 1 base and 4 bases, in that order; junction bases with no gene match: 8. This chain's CDR3 is CASSQVVTSGSGETQYF. The CDR3 nucleotides read TGTGCCAGCAGCCAAGTGGTAACTAGCGGGAGTGGAGAGACCCAGTACTTC.

The rearrangement links TRBV14 to TRBJ1-5; tentative D call: TRBD1 (5 bases). The germline gives CDR1 SGHDN, CDR2 FVKESK. V was shortened by 2 bases and J by 4 bases, with 9 bases between the two germline ends. This CDR3 region has 14 residues. The CDR3 nucleotides are TGTGCCAGCAGCCAACGGGGGAGGAATCAGCCCCAGCATTTT. This sequence encodes CASSQRGRNQPQHF.

This clone has a handful of counts. This rearrangement joins TRBV7-9 to TRBJ2-1; 12 nucleotides agree with TRBD2. Trimming removed 1 base from V and 4 bases from J; junction bases left unmatched: 8. The CDR3 totals 18 residues. CDR1 is SEHNR and CDR2 is FQNEAQ in the germline V gene (reference sequence). This chain's CDR3 is CASSLEGPGLAGYNEQFF. As DNA, the CDR3 is TGTGCCAGCAGCTTAGAGGGCCCCGGACTAGCGGGGTACAATGAGCAGTTCTTC.

The rearrangement joins TRBV11-2 to TRBJ2-7; D gene unclear. The CDR3 spans 12 residues. Between the trimmed V and J ends, which lost 5 bases and 5 bases, there was a span of 10 bases. In germline, CDR1 is SGHAT, CDR2 FQNNGV. CDR3 in DNA: TGTGCCAGCAGCGCTCTAAGGCACGAGCAGTACTTC. Encoded protein: CASSALRHEQYF.

This clone was seen a handful of times. The V call is TRBV4-1, the J call TRBJ2-1; 8 bases are a match to TRBD1. Germline CDR1 is MGHRA and CDR2 is YSYEKL. The CDR3 length is 17 residues. J gave up 5 bases and V 3 bases, and 12 bases lay outside the gene matches. The CDR3 sequence: CASSQPQGGVGNNEQFF. The DNA for the CDR3 is TGCGCCAGCAGCCAGCCACAGGGGGGCGTTGGGAACAATGAGCAGTTCTTC.

The chain couples TRBV6-5 to TRBJ2-5; 7 nucleotides agree with TRBD2. The CDR3 has 13 residues. Losses at the gene ends were 11 bases for V and 7 bases for J; bases not matched to a gene: 13. CDR1 and CDR2 from the germline V gene are MNHEY and SVGAGI. This chain's CDR3 is CAAVAAGAGTQYF. The DNA for the CDR3 is TGTGCCGCGGTAGCGGCGGGAGCGGGGACCCAGTACTTC.

The chain combines TRBV20-1 with TRBJ1-1; D call uncertain. The ends were cut back, 4 bases at V and 4 bases at J, with 7 bases in the middle. This CDR3 has 11 residues. Germline CDR1 DFQATT, CDR2 SNEGSKA (reference sequence). The CDR3 DNA follows: TGCAGTGCTAATTTACCCACTGAAGCTTTCTTT. Translation gives CSANLPTEAFF.

This clone showed up just a few times. The rearrangement joins TRBV28 to TRBJ2-5; possibly TRBD2 for D (6 bases). The V and J ends lost 4 bases and 4 bases respectively, with 13 bases between them. The V gene's germline CDR1 is MDHEN and CDR2 SYDVKM. The CDR3 extends over 14 amino acids. The CDR3 reads CASSSDRRAETQYF. CDR3 DNA: TGTGCCAGCAGTTCGGATAGGAGGGCAGAGACCCAGTACTTC.